This TCR beta chain was obtained from a study of T cells after somatic rescue of genetic block. The CDR3 has 13 amino acids. CDR1 is MNHEY and CDR2 is SVGAGI in the germline V gene. Trimming removed 6 bases from V and 4 bases from J, with 10 bases in between. Libraries were prepared by immunoSEQ multiplex PCR; TCRdb keeps only in-frame clonotypes and omits some of them. The sample shows about 70,000 clones, roughly 94% of them seen only once. Sequenced: peripheral blood mononuclear cells (PBMCs). The sequence was obtained from a man aged 40-55 years. The rearrangement joins TRBV6-5 to TRBJ1-5, with a tentative D call TRBD1 (5 bases). The CDR3 is CASRRQINQPQHF. CDR3 bases: TGTGCCAGCAGACGACAGATAAATCAGCCCCAGCATTTT.